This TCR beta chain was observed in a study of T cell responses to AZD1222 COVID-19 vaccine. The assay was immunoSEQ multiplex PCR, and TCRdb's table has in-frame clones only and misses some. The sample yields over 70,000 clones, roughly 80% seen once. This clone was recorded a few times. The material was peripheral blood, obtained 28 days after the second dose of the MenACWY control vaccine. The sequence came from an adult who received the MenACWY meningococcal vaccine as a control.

This chain's CDR3 is CASSFRPGQGARIDTGELFF. CDR3 bases: TGTGCCAGCAGCTTTCGTCCGGGACAGGGGGCGCGGATTGACACCGGGGAGCTGTTTTTT. The chain is built from TRBV5-4 and TRBJ2-2; TRBD1 agrees at 12 bases. Germline V gene lookup returns CDR1 SGHNT and CDR2 YYREEE (reference sequence). The CDR3 is 20 amino acids. The trim removed 2 bases at V and 3 bases at J, leaving 14 bases unmatched.